Each of the 13 T cell receptor beta chains below was sequenced from the same sample in a study of shared clonotypes between healthy human individuals. Sequenced by immunoSEQ multiplex PCR; TCRdb stores in-frame clones only, minus some. The sample yields around 2.1 million clones, about 93% seen once. Naive-designated CD8 cells lacked CD45RO, were positively enriched for CCR7, and omitted terminally differentiated effector memory CD45RA+ cells. The source material was naive CD8+ T cells from PBMCs. Every receptor here comes from a man in his late teens or twenties in good health. Some clones in this sample may be carry-over from other donors' samples.

The rearrangement links TRBV27 to TRBJ1-2; a weak D match, TRBD1 (6 bases). The CDR3 contains 18 residues. V shed 2 bases and J shed 5 bases, with 24 bases lying between them. The germline CDR1 and CDR2 sequences are MNHEY and SMNVEV (reference sequence). The CDR3 bases are TGTGCCAGCAGTTTACTCCCCGGGCAGGGGCCACTTTGGTATGGCTACACCTTC. Protein product: CASSLLPGQGPLWYGYTF.

This clone occurred once. The CDR3 protein is CARSLDPAGLYEQYF. CDR3 bases: TGTGCCAGAAGCTTAGACCCGGCAGGGCTGTACGAGCAGTACTTC. The chain employs TRBV7-5 and TRBJ2-7; the D segment call TRBD1 is taken from the table without a DNA check. TRBV7-5 is a known pseudogene. The CDR3 sequence is 15 residues long.

The rearrangement links TRBV11-2 to TRBJ1-4; the D gene is possibly TRBD1 (5 bases). Between the trimmed V and J ends, which lost 2 bases and 6 bases, there was a span of 10 bases. Germline CDR1 SGHAT, CDR2 FQNNGV. This CDR3 is 14 amino acids long. Here the CDR3 reads CASSLWGKDEKLFF. CDR3 nucleotide sequence: TGTGCCAGCAGCTTATGGGGGAAGGATGAAAAACTGTTTTTT. The full variable domain, in which reference TRBV11-2 and TRBJ1-4 provide the parts outside the CDR3, is EAGVAQSPRYKIIEKRQSVAFWCNPISGHATLYWYQQILGQGPKLLIQFQNNGVVDDSQLPKDRFSAERLKGVDSTLKIQPAKLEDSAVYLCASSLWGKDEKLFFGSGTQLSVL.

Notes on this clone: The same CDR3 arises from other DNA sequences in this sample as well. This chain joins TRBV19 and TRBJ2-2; 11 nucleotides agree with TRBD2. CDR3 length: 15 residues. The trim removed 7 bases at V and 5 bases at J, leaving 6 bases unmatched. Germline V gives CDR1 LNHDA, CDR2 SQIVND (reference sequence). The DNA of the CDR3 is TGTGCCAGTACTTTGCTAGCGGGAGGAACCGGGGAGCTGTTTTTT. Its translation: CASTLLAGGTGELFF.

CDR3 DNA sequence: TGTGCCAGCAGTCCCCAGGGGCCGTACTACGAGCAGTACTTC. This translates into CASSPQGPYYEQYF. The V call is TRBV28, the J call TRBJ2-7; tentative D call: TRBD1 (6 bases). Germline V CDR1 and CDR2: MDHEN, SYDVKM. The germline V and J ends were trimmed by 5 bases and 3 bases, with 14 bases remaining between them. The CDR3 is 14 amino acids.

CDR3 loop: CSALRTTRGETQYF. In nucleotides, the CDR3 is TGCAGCGCCCTTCGGACGACGCGGGGGGAGACCCAGTACTTC. The chain uses TRBV29-1 and TRBJ2-5, with 7 nucleotides matching TRBD2. Trimming at V came to 7 bases and at J to 5 bases, leaving 13 bases not matched to a gene. CDR1 is SQVTM and CDR2 is ANQGSEA in the germline V gene. The CDR3 totals 14 residues.

The chain joins TRBV4-1 to TRBJ2-7; D unresolved. The CDR3 contains 13 residues. The ends were cut back, 1 base at V and 2 bases at J, with 6 bases in the middle. The V gene's germline CDR1 is MGHRA and CDR2 YSYEKL. The CDR3 here is CASSQAPPYEQYF. In DNA form, the CDR3 reads TGCGCCAGCAGCCAAGCCCCTCCCTACGAGCAGTACTTC.

The CDR3 nucleotides read TGCGCCAGCAGCCACCAGGGGTCCCCCTACAATGAGCAGTTCTTC. Residues: CASSHQGSPYNEQFF. The V and J genes are TRBV4-1 and TRBJ2-1, with D maybe TRBD1 (6 bases). V was trimmed by 3 bases and J by 2 bases, leaving 11 bases between them. CDR1 and CDR2 from the germline V gene are MGHRA and YSYEKL. The CDR3 has 15 residues.

This chain links TRBV6-5 with TRBJ1-4; the D is unclear. Trimming left V 7 bases short and J 5 bases short, with 14 bases between. Germline V gene sequence: CDR1 MNHEY, CDR2 SVGAGI. CDR3 length: 14 amino acids. Here the CDR3 DNA reads TGTGCCAGCAAGGTTCGGCAGCCGAATGAAAAACTGTTTTTT. Protein sequence: CASKVRQPNEKLFF.

The chain couples TRBV11-1 to TRBJ2-3; D perhaps matches TRBD2 (6 bases). CDR1 is SGHAT, CDR2 FQDESV, per germline (reference sequence). V was cut by 4 bases and J by 4 bases, with 18 bases left in between. This CDR3 region has 16 residues. The CDR3 DNA reads as TGTGCCAGCAGCTCCCGACCAGGGACGGGGGCAGATACGCAGTATTTT. Its protein product is CASSSRPGTGADTQYF.

The chain links TRBV27 to TRBJ2-7; D remains ambiguous. The CDR3 has 13 residues. Germline V gene sequence: CDR1 MNHEY, CDR2 SMNVEV (reference sequence). V was clipped by 0 bases and J by 3 bases, with 6 bases between them. The CDR3 spells CASSLSVYYEQYF. The CDR3 nucleotides are TGTGCCAGCAGTTTATCGGTTTACTACGAGCAGTACTTC.

DNA for the CDR3: TGTGCCAGTAGTATGTCAGTTTCCACAGATACGCAGTATTTT. Translation gives CASSMSVSTDTQYF. The chain is built from TRBV19 and TRBJ2-3; the D is unclear. CDR1 LNHDA and CDR2 SQIVND come from the germline V gene (reference sequence). Trimming took off 3 bases at V and 2 bases at J, with 9 bases between the two ends. CDR3 length equals 14 residues.

CDR3 loop: CASSERVGDPSYEQYF. The CDR3 DNA reads as TGTGCCAGCAGTGAAAGGGTCGGGGACCCCTCCTACGAGCAGTACTTC. This sequence joins TRBV6-1 and TRBJ2-7; D tentatively fits TRBD1 or TRBD2 (5 bases each). Between the trimmed V and J ends, which lost 2 bases and 0 bases, there was a span of 14 bases. Germline V gives CDR1 MNHNS, CDR2 SASEGT. This CDR3 contains 16 residues.